These 28 T cell receptor beta chains were sequenced from one sample in a study of blood T cell repertoires in COVID-19. The data were produced by immunoSEQ multiplex PCR, yet TCRdb's version contains in-frame clones alone and is incomplete. This sample yields over 25,000 clones, of which approximately 80% are seen a single time; 15% belongs to the top ten. The sample consisted of peripheral blood. These receptors originate from a man between 65 and 80 years old with active COVID-19.

The rearrangement links TRBV3-1 (or the pseudogene TRBV3-2) to TRBJ2-7; 7 bases line up with TRBD1. Germline V gives CDR1 LGHDT, CDR2 YNNKEL (reference sequence). This CDR3 region has 13 residues. V was pared by 10 bases and J by 2 bases, with 8 bases of the junction left unmatched. CDR3 sequence: CANGQEFAYEQYF. DNA of the CDR3: TGTGCCAACGGACAGGAGTTCGCCTACGAGCAGTACTTC.

The chain recombines TRBV10-1 with TRBJ2-3; TRBD2 agrees at 13 bases. V lost 6 bases and J lost 5; bases outside the gene matches: 8. There are 16 residues in the CDR3. The germline gives CDR1 WNHNN, CDR2 SYGVQD (reference sequence). CDR3 in amino acids: CASSERTSGGEDTQYF. CDR3 sequence (DNA): TGCGCCAGCAGCGAGCGAACTAGCGGGGGGGAAGATACGCAGTATTTT.

This clone was detected once. The rearrangement uses TRBV19 and TRBJ1-2, with 9 bases aligning to TRBD1. CDR1 and CDR2 (germline): LNHDA, SQIVND (reference sequence). Trimming cost V 7 bases and J 8 bases; bases outside gene matches: 14. The CDR3 has 15 residues. In nucleotides, the CDR3 is TGTGCCAGTACCTTCAATACAGGGGGCGCAAAGGGCTACACCTTC. Protein sequence: CASTFNTGGAKGYTF.

The rearrangement uses TRBV29-1 and TRBJ1-2, with 7 nucleotides matching TRBD1. CDR3 length equals 14 residues. With 6 bases clipped from V and 4 bases from J, the junction kept 11 bases outside the gene matches. Germline lookup yields CDR1 SQVTM and CDR2 ANQGSEA. CDR3 in amino acids: CSVSGTVSLYGYTF. The CDR3 DNA reads TGCAGCGTCTCCGGGACAGTCAGCCTCTATGGCTACACCTTC.

A note on this clone: The junction does not match germline at one end; this may be a read error. The identical CDR3 is also encoded by other nucleotide sequences in the sample. The rearrangement links TRBV6-6 to TRBJ2-7, with D possibly TRBD1 on 6 matching bases. The CDR3 has 16 amino acids. Germline loops: CDR1 MNHNY, CDR2 SVGAGI (reference sequence). CDR3 loop: CASSYSQGKLTYEQYF. CDR3 in DNA: TGTGCCAGCAGCTACTCTCAGGGGAAACTTACTTACGAGCAGTACTTC.

The chain employs TRBV9 and TRBJ2-7, with a tentative D call TRBD1 (6 bases). Germline V gene data show CDR1 as SGDLS and CDR2 as YYNGEE. Trimming stripped 0 bases from V and 5 bases from J, with 18 bases between. The CDR3 is 16 amino acids. The CDR3 nucleotides read TGTGCCAGCAGCGTAGCGGCAGGGGCGGTTCGCGACGAGCAGTACTTC. Residues: CASSVAAGAVRDEQYF.

As DNA, the CDR3 is TGTGCCAGCAGCCTGGGGCGGGGGCCCTACGAGCAGTACTTC. Protein: CASSLGRGPYEQYF. This chain connects TRBV4-2 to TRBJ2-7; D may be TRBD2 (7 bases). Germline V lookup: CDR1 LGHNA, CDR2 YNFKEQ. Trimming took off 4 bases at V and 2 bases at J, with 12 bases between the two ends. This CDR3 region has 14 residues.

The chain combines TRBV11-3 with TRBJ2-7; TRBD1 matches 9 bases. Per germline, CDR1 SGHNT and CDR2 YENEEA. With 4 bases clipped from V and 0 bases from J, the junction kept 10 bases outside the gene matches. This CDR3 is 17 amino acids long. The DNA of the CDR3 is TGTGCCAGCAGCTCCCTTTTCGGGACAGGGATCTCCTACGAGCAGTACTTC. It codes for CASSSLFGTGISYEQYF.

The V call is TRBV4-2, the J call TRBJ2-1; 8 bases are shared with TRBD1. V trimming: 1 base; J trimming: 5 bases; junction bases outside the gene matches: 13. Germline V gene data show CDR1 as LGHNA and CDR2 as YNFKEQ. The CDR3 contains 18 residues. Written as DNA, the CDR3 is TGTGCCAGCAGCCAAGTTAGGACAGGGTATTCGAGTGACAATGAGCAGTTCTTC. Its translation: CASSQVRTGYSSDNEQFF.

V usage is TRBV29-1 and J usage is TRBJ2-5, with D possibly matching TRBD2 (5 bases). The germline CDR1 and CDR2 sequences are SQVTM and ANQGSEA. The V end lost 4 bases, the J end lost 5 bases, and 14 bases lay between the germline ends. CDR3 length equals 13 residues. CDR3 sequence reads: CSVGLALGETQYF. The CDR3 DNA reads TGCAGCGTTGGGCTAGCCCTGGGGGAGACCCAGTACTTC. Full variable domain (rest looked up from reference TRBV29-1 and TRBJ2-5): SAVISQKPSRDICQRGTSLTIQCQVDSQVTMMFWYRQQPGQSLTLIATANQGSEATYESGFVIDKFPISRPNLTFSTLTVSNMSPEDSSIYLCSVGLALGETQYFGPGTRLLVL.

The chain recombines TRBV11-3 with TRBJ2-5; TRBD2 aligns across 7 bases. From germline, CDR1 is SGHNT and CDR2 YENEEA. J gave up 1 base and V 3 bases, and 11 bases lay outside the gene matches. The CDR3 is 17 residues long. The CDR3 DNA reads TGTGCCAGCAGCTTGGGAACTAGCGCGCCTTTCCAAGAGACCCAGTACTTC. It specifies CASSLGTSAPFQETQYF.

The CDR3: CASSLTGGRSPLHF. DNA for the CDR3: TGTGCCAGCAGCTTAACAGGGGGCAGGTCACCCCTCCACTTT. The J gene is TRBJ1-6, the V gene TRBV7-8, with 9 nucleotides matching TRBD1. The CDR3 runs 14 residues. Germline V gene sequence: CDR1 SGHVS, CDR2 FQNEAQ. Unmatched junction bases numbered 3, after V lost 2 bases and J lost 10 bases.

V usage is TRBV3-1 (or the pseudogene TRBV3-2) and J usage is TRBJ2-2; possibly TRBD1 for D (8 bases). Germline CDR1 reads LGHDT; CDR2 reads YNNKEL (reference sequence). The CDR3 loop spans 16 amino acids. The V end lost 0 bases, the J end lost 5 bases, and 13 bases lay between the germline ends. Written as DNA, the CDR3 is TGTGCCAGCAGCCAAGAAACAGGGGGGGTGACCGGGGAGCTGTTTTTT. It encodes CASSQETGGVTGELFF.

V gene TRBV28 combines with J gene TRBJ1-2, with D possibly matching TRBD1 (5 bases). V dropped 3 bases and J dropped 10 bases, with 18 bases sitting between them. The CDR3 totals 14 residues. Germline V gene data show CDR1 as MDHEN and CDR2 as SYDVKM. This CDR3 is CASSFGYGASIYTF. The CDR3 DNA reads TGTGCCAGCAGTTTCGGTTATGGGGCTAGTATCTACACCTTC.

The chain combines TRBV5-5 with TRBJ2-7; 15 nucleotides agree with TRBD2. Unmatched junction bases numbered 2, after V lost 0 bases and J lost 4 bases. The CDR3 runs 16 residues. Per the germline V gene, CDR1 is SGHKS and CDR2 is YYEKEE (reference sequence). In nucleotides, the CDR3 is TGTGCCAGCAGCTTGGGGACTAGCGGGGGGGTATACGAGCAGTACTTC. Protein sequence: CASSLGTSGGVYEQYF.

The J gene is TRBJ1-1, the V gene TRBV6-5, with D hard to call. The CDR3 covers 13 residues. Germline V gene lookup returns CDR1 MNHEY and CDR2 SVGAGI. V was clipped by 10 bases and J by 2 bases, with 14 bases between them. CDR3 nucleotides: TGTGCCATATACACAGAACGTAACACTGAAGCTTTCTTT. Protein: CAIYTERNTEAFF.

The V and J genes are TRBV5-1 and TRBJ1-3; TRBD1 aligns across 7 bases. Germline CDR1 SGHRS, CDR2 YFSETQ. The trim removed 3 bases at V and 2 bases at J, leaving 5 bases unmatched. The CDR3 sequence is 15 residues long. The CDR3 region is CASSYGTAAGNTIYF. CDR3 DNA sequence: TGCGCCAGCAGCTACGGGACAGCTGCTGGAAACACCATATATTTT.

This clone was counted only a few times. V is TRBV12-5 and J is TRBJ1-6; weak D call: TRBD1 (6 bases). The ends were cut back, 2 bases at V and 9 bases at J, with 23 bases in the middle. The CDR3 spans 18 residues. Germline V gene data show CDR1 as LGHNT and CDR2 as FRNRAP. In nucleotides, the CDR3 is TGTGCTAGTGGTTTGCTCACAACAGACGGACAGAAACTTTCACCCCTCCACTTT. It encodes CASGLLTTDGQKLSPLHF.

The rearrangement uses TRBV7-2 and TRBJ2-5; 8 positions match TRBD1. V lost 4 bases to trimming and J lost 5 bases; unmatched junction nucleotides: 12. The CDR3 consists of 16 residues. CDR1 is SGHTA and CDR2 is FQGNSA in the germline V gene. CDR3 nucleotides: TGTGCCAGCAGCTCCCTTCGACAGGGGCAGATGGAGACCCAGTACTTC. Translation gives CASSSLRQGQMETQYF.

In its sample, this clone was seen a few times. This rearrangement joins TRBV7-9 to TRBJ2-7, with TRBD1 matching 10 bases. The CDR3 extends over 15 amino acids. Germline values: CDR1 SEHNR, CDR2 FQNEAQ (reference sequence). V lost 5 bases, J lost 4 bases, and 8 bases stayed unmatched. The CDR3 sequence: CASSIGTGAPYEQYF. The CDR3 nucleotides read TGTGCCAGCAGCATAGGGACAGGGGCTCCATACGAGCAGTACTTC.

This clone occurred a few times. CDR3 region: CASSLGLAGAEQFF. In DNA form, the CDR3 reads TGTGCCAGCAGCCTGGGGCTAGCGGGCGCTGAGCAGTTCTTC. The chain recombines TRBV6-5 with TRBJ2-1; 8 bases map to TRBD2. The CDR3 has 14 residues. V gave up 6 bases and J gave up 9 bases; unmatched junction bases: 10. CDR1 is MNHEY and CDR2 is SVGAGI in the germline V gene.

The chain carries TRBV2 and TRBJ1-2, with unresolved D. The germline CDR1 and CDR2 sequences are SNHLY and FYNNEI. The CDR3 loop spans 13 amino acids. The germline V and J ends were trimmed by 2 bases and 8 bases, with 12 bases remaining between them. CDR3 bases: TGTGCCAGCAGTGAAAGGCGGGAGGTGGGCTACACCTTC. Translation gives CASSERREVGYTF.

The genes are TRBV20-1 and TRBJ2-2, with 7 positions matching TRBD2. In germline, CDR1 is DFQATT, CDR2 SNEGSKA (reference sequence). The ends lost 3 bases at V and 1 base at J; junction bases unmatched: 5. The CDR3 sequence is 15 residues long. The DNA of the CDR3 is TGCAGTGCTAGTCCTAGCGGCCAGAACACCGGGGAGCTGTTTTTT. This sequence encodes CSASPSGQNTGELFF.

This clone is judged medium-sized. The CDR3 bases are TGTGCCAGCAGCTTAGTGGCAGTCACCGGGGAGCTGTTTTTT. Translating it yields CASSLVAVTGELFF. The chain has TRBV7-9 and TRBJ2-2; D remains ambiguous. CDR3 length: 14 amino acids. Germline CDR1 reads SEHNR; CDR2 reads FQNEAQ (reference sequence). Between the trimmed V and J ends, which lost 1 base and 4 bases, there was a span of 7 bases.

The rearrangement links TRBV4-2 to TRBJ2-6, with D possibly TRBD2 on 5 matching bases. V was pared by 1 base and J by 0 bases, with 10 bases between. Germline V CDR1 and CDR2: LGHNA, YNFKEQ. The CDR3 runs 17 residues. DNA of the CDR3: TGTGCCAGCAGCCAAGTCCCTAGCTCCTCTGGGGCCAACGTCCTGACTTTC. This codes for CASSQVPSSSGANVLTF.

This rearrangement joins TRBV18 to TRBJ2-7; 7 nucleotides line up with TRBD1. CDR1 and CDR2 from the germline V gene are KGHSH and LQKENI. Trimming cost V 3 bases and J 7 bases; bases outside gene matches: 12. The CDR3 consists of 15 residues. The CDR3 DNA sequence: TGTGCCAGCTCACCGGCGACAGGGTTACAGGGGGAGCAGTACTTC. Protein: CASSPATGLQGEQYF.

V usage is TRBV11-2 and J usage is TRBJ2-1; TRBD1 aligns across 7 bases. Unmatched junction bases numbered 7, after V lost 4 bases and J lost 4 bases. This CDR3 comprises 15 residues. Germline V CDR1 and CDR2: SGHAT, FQNNGV. CDR3 nucleotide sequence: TGTGCCAGCAGCTCACGAGGGACAGATTACAATGAGCAGTTCTTC. Translation gives CASSSRGTDYNEQFF. The variable domain in full, with the rest retrieved from reference TRBV11-2 and TRBJ2-1, is EAGVAQSPRYKIIEKRQSVAFWCNPISGHATLYWYQQILGQGPKLLIQFQNNGVVDDSQLPKDRFSAERLKGVDSTLKIQPAKLEDSAVYLCASSSRGTDYNEQFFGPGTRLTVL.

This clone was picked up one time. The chain's CDR3 is CASSLSSGGLYNEQFF. CDR3 DNA sequence: TGTGCCAGCAGCTTGTCTAGCGGGGGCCTGTACAATGAGCAGTTCTTC. The chain carries TRBV11-2 and TRBJ2-1, with 10 bases identical to TRBD2. The CDR3 contains 16 residues. V gave up 3 bases and J gave up 4 bases; unmatched junction bases: 6. Per the germline V gene, CDR1 is SGHAT and CDR2 is FQNNGV.